The 4 T cell receptor beta chains below were found in one sample sequenced in a study of blood T cells in healthy people across ages. With a J-beta primer mix and a sample-barcoded 5' primer, a second PCR ran about 6 to 11 cycles. MiXCR, run by TCRdb on the 5' RACE reads, gives a single entry per CDR3 protein. This table has 850,000 to 950,000 distinct CDR3 sequences, more than 25% appearing once. Material: blood. These receptors all stem from an elderly woman in good health.

This clonotype was counted at least ten times. The V gene is TRBV6-5, the J gene TRBJ2-7; 9 nucleotides line up with TRBD1. Trimming cost V 0 bases and J 6 bases; bases outside gene matches: 18. CDR3 length equals 19 residues. Germline values: CDR1 MNHEY, CDR2 SVGAGI. CDR3 protein: CASSYSNRGPLSTTTEQYF. The CDR3 DNA follows: TGTGCCAGCAGTTACTCTAACAGGGGGCCTCTTTCTACTACTACCGAGCAGTACTTC.

The chain employs TRBV7-2 and TRBJ2-7; D is perhaps TRBD1 (5 bases). Trimming took 6 bases from V and 3 from J, leaving 12 bases between them. Germline V gives CDR1 SGHTA, CDR2 FQGNSA. The CDR3 spans 13 residues. Here the CDR3 DNA reads TGTGCCAGCAGTCACGGACACAACTACGAGCAGTACTTC. This encodes CASSHGHNYEQYF.

In this sample, this clonotype turned up many times. The rearrangement links TRBV6-2 or TRBV6-3 to TRBJ2-7; D may be TRBD1 (6 bases). This CDR3 comprises 16 residues. Trimming shortened V by 7 bases and J by 3 bases, and 22 bases separated the two germline ends. In germline, CDR1 is MNHEY, CDR2 SVGEGT. This chain's CDR3 is CASTVGKQGRGYEQYF. The CDR3 DNA sequence: TGTGCCAGCACTGTCGGCAAACAGGGACGGGGCTACGAGCAGTACTTC.

The rearrangement links TRBV12-3 or TRBV12-4 to TRBJ2-6; D is possibly TRBD1 (5 bases). The length of the CDR3 is 15 residues. Trimming shortened V by 2 bases and J by 6 bases, and 11 bases separated the two germline ends. The CDR3 sequence: CASSLQGTEANVLTF. For the CDR3, the DNA is TGTGCCAGCAGTTTACAGGGCACGGAGGCCAACGTCCTGACTTTC.